Described below is a single TCR beta chain sequence and its context. Its specificity is unknown. This sample was taken from a study of T cell responses to AZD1222 COVID-19 vaccine. Study-wide context: Analysis merged second doses at about 4 or about 12 weeks. Overall study findings and caveats: Baseline seropositivity occurred in only 5 or 6 AZD1222 recipients. The peak T cell response came first, and repertoires were sampled only after it. Two AZD1222 administrations were followed by greater Spike-specific TCR breadth and depth.

Germline V gene lookup returns CDR1 MNHNS and CDR2 SASEGT. With 0 bases removed from V and 14 bases from J, the gap between germline ends came to 10 bases. CDR3 length: 12 residues. Assay: immunoSEQ multiplex PCR; the TCRdb copy retains only in-frame clones and omits some. The sample lists 150,000 to 200,000 clones, around nine tenths occurring once. The clonotype was recovered from an adult in good health. V usage is TRBV6-1 and J usage is TRBJ1-4; D unclear. The specimen comprised peripheral blood, sampled on day 0 of AZD1222 vaccination. The CDR3 reads CASSEAGRVLFF. CDR3 DNA sequence: TGTGCCAGCAGTGAAGCTGGTAGGGTTCTGTTTTTT.